One sample yielded the 9 T cell receptor beta chains listed below, sequenced in a study of T-cell reconstitution after alpha-beta-depleted transplantation in children. For TCRbeta, the library was prepared with unique molecular identifiers. MiXCR was run by TCRdb on the PCR reads, yielding one entry per CDR3 protein. The sample records about 410,000 distinct CDR3 sequences, around 21% being singletons. This sample comprised PBMCs from the stem cell graft donor, obtained from the stem cell graft. The receptors were gathered from a human donor who donated a stem cell graft to a child with acute myeloid leukemia.

This clonotype has only a few counts. The V call is TRBV6-1, the J call TRBJ2-5; a possible D gene is TRBD2 (6 bases). The CDR3 consists of 13 residues. Germline V gene lookup returns CDR1 MNHNS and CDR2 SASEGT. Trimming shortened V by 6 bases and J by 5 bases, and 13 bases separated the two germline ends. Here the CDR3 DNA reads TGTGCCAGCAGCTCCGACCGGGGGGAGACCCAGTACTTC. It specifies CASSSDRGETQYF.

The chain links TRBV20-1 to TRBJ2-1, with 10 bases identical to TRBD2. Germline V gene data show CDR1 as DFQATT and CDR2 as SNEGSKA (reference sequence). This CDR3 contains 17 residues. The V gene end was trimmed by 3 bases and the J gene end by 0 bases; junction bases not matched to a gene: 8. The CDR3 nucleotides read TGCAGTGCTAGCGGGACTAGCGAACACTACTCCTACAATGAGCAGTTCTTC. As protein: CSASGTSEHYSYNEQFF.

This clonotype was counted a few times. The chain combines TRBV6-1 with TRBJ2-1; 12 bases are shared with TRBD1. J lost 6 bases, V lost 6 bases, and 6 bases had no gene match. The CDR3 runs to 15 residues. Germline V gives CDR1 MNHNS, CDR2 SASEGT. Here the CDR3 DNA reads TGTGCCAGCAGAACCGGGACAGGGGGCTTCAATGAGCAGTTCTTC. Protein product: CASRTGTGGFNEQFF.

This clonotype was seen more than once but under ten times. The rearrangement joins TRBV7-8 to TRBJ2-1, with 7 bases aligning to TRBD2. The trim removed 5 bases at V and 8 bases at J, leaving 9 bases unmatched. This CDR3 has 14 amino acids. Looked up from germline, CDR1 is SGHVS and CDR2 is FQNEAQ. DNA of the CDR3: TGTGCCAGCAGCCCAAGGACTAGGACACATGAGCAGTTCTTC. Protein product: CASSPRTRTHEQFF.

The rearrangement uses TRBV19 and TRBJ2-2; 7 bases line up with TRBD1. J was trimmed by 4 bases and V by 9 bases; bases with no gene match: 8. The germline V gene encodes CDR1 LNHDA and CDR2 SQIVND (reference sequence). The CDR3 covers 14 residues. The CDR3, as DNA: TGTGCCAGCAGACAGGGTCACAGCACCGGGGAGCTGTTTTTT. Protein product: CASRQGHSTGELFF. Looking up the rest from reference TRBV19 and TRBJ2-2 gives the full variable domain: DGGITQSPKYLFRKEGQNVTLSCEQNLNHDAMYWYRQDPGQGLRLIYYSQIVNDFQKGDIAEGYSVSREKKESFPLTVTSAQKNPTAFYLCASRQGHSTGELFFGEGSRLTVL.

The CDR3 loop is CASSYSTGLFTGANVLTF. The CDR3 DNA is TGTGCCAGCAGTTACTCTACAGGGTTGTTTACTGGGGCCAACGTCCTGACTTTC. This rearrangement joins TRBV6-2 or TRBV6-3 to TRBJ2-6; possible D gene TRBD1, 6 bases. The V gene lost 0 bases and the J gene lost 2 bases, with 14 bases spanning the gap. Germline V lookup: CDR1 MNHEY, CDR2 SVGEGT. CDR3 length: 18 residues.

The chain recombines TRBV7-2 with TRBJ2-4; D is unresolved. Germline V gene lookup returns CDR1 SGHTA and CDR2 FQGNSA. V was clipped by 2 bases and J by 8 bases, with 13 bases between them. CDR3 size: 14 residues. CDR3 nucleotides: TGTGCCAGCAGCTTAAATCAGTTGGGTCACATTCAGTACTTC. Its translation is CASSLNQLGHIQYF.

This clonotype was observed a few times. The J gene is TRBJ2-3, the V gene TRBV21-1; no check of the table's D call, TRBD2, against the DNA was made. TRBV21-1 is a pseudogene locus. This CDR3 comprises 17 residues. CDR3 coding DNA: TGTGCCAGCAGCAGGGGACCAGGCGGGAATAGCACAGATACGCAGTATTTT. This sequence encodes CASSRGPGGNSTDTQYF.

This clonotype was picked up many times. The rearrangement links TRBV15 to TRBJ1-5; no firm D call. Trimming shortened V by 1 base and J by 2 bases, and 9 bases separated the two germline ends. CDR1 and CDR2 from the germline V gene are LNHNV and YYDKDF (reference sequence). This CDR3 is built from 15 residues. CDR3 DNA: TGTGCCACCAGCAGAGGCAAGGGCCGCAATCAGCCCCAGCATTTT. As protein: CATSRGKGRNQPQHF.